This record covers a single T cell receptor (beta chain). What it binds is not known. 13 Jbeta primers and 60 Vbeta primers were used for the PCR. TCRdb's table, derived via immunoSEQ multiplex PCR, lists solely in-frame clones and lacks some. The sample consists of more than 80,000 clones, 75% to 85% of them appearing once. This entry comes from a study of cytomegalovirus exposure and HLA in healthy donors. Study-level points and caveats: Data from an earlier analysis indicated that most TCR beta V segments were productive either about 90% or about 30% of the time.

CDR1 and CDR2 from the germline V gene are MNHEY and SVGAGI. CDR3 length: 13 amino acids. V was clipped by 8 bases and J by 8 bases; unmatched bases: 8. Sample: PBMCs. The gene calls are TRBV6-5 and TRBJ2-1; 8 bases map to TRBD2. The clonotype was recovered from a man aged 50-60 years in good health and CMV-seronegative. CDR3: CASRTSKVDEQFF. The CDR3, as DNA: TGTGCCAGCCGGACTAGCAAGGTCGATGAGCAGTTCTTC.